This TCR beta chain was retrieved from a study of blood T cell repertoires in COVID-19. In the study's own analysis: Cell counts per sample came from amplifying reference gene primers. The table came from immunoSEQ multiplex PCR; TCRdb's copy has only in-frame clones and leaves some out. V, J and clone size are those of that table, while D and trimming were read from the DNA. The sample lists 110,000 or so clones; 70% to 90% were seen once. The CDR3 loop spans 15 amino acids. V lost 6 bases and J lost 1, with 15 bases in between. Germline assignment: CDR1 MNHEY and CDR2 SVGAGI. Sequenced sample: peripheral blood. This sequence originates from a man aged 35-49 years with acute or convalescent COVID-19. The V gene is TRBV6-5, the J gene TRBJ1-1, with D maybe TRBD1 (5 bases). CDR3 DNA sequence: TGTGCCAGCAGGCAAAAGGGGTCGTCGAACACTGAAGCTTTCTTT. Residues: CASRQKGSSNTEAFF.